The sequence of this TCR beta chain was determined in a study of cytotoxic CD8 clonotypes in ibrutinib-treated CLL. Study information: The average sample held roughly 240,000 productive templates and about 94,000 productive rearrangements. Broader study findings: Samples were collected at differing times from sustained-remission and progressing patients. Higher circulating CD8+ T-cell counts strongly accompanied higher baseline clonality, above age-matched healthy donors. Clonality grew at ibrutinib response; at progression, it decreased back toward baseline.

In the case of this clone: Its antigen is not known.

The assay was immunoSEQ multiplex PCR, and TCRdb's table has in-frame clones only and misses some. The sample shows 330,000 or so clones, over 55% of them seen only once. The CDR3 is 13 amino acids. Germline V gene sequence: CDR1 SNHLY, CDR2 FYNNEI. With 6 bases clipped from V and 5 bases from J, the junction kept 4 bases outside the gene matches. The input for sequencing was PBMCs, taken after 36 months of ibrutinib treatment. This sequence joins TRBV2 and TRBJ2-1; 7 nucleotides align to TRBD1. The receptor's source is a human donor with chronic lymphocytic leukemia. CDR3 DNA: TGTGCCAGCAGGGGGGACAGAAACAATGAGCAGTTCTTC. This translates into CASRGDRNNEQFF.